The 29 T cell receptor beta chains below were found in one sample sequenced in a study of CD8+ T cells in alopecia areata. Treatment: oral pan-JAK inhibitor, 5-10 mg twice daily. The sequencing template was cDNA reverse transcribed from extracted RNA. Clones were read by immunoSEQ multiplex PCR, and TCRdb kept only the in-frame ones, dropping some. The data contain over 150,000 clones, 40% to 65% of them seen just once; the ten biggest clones take up less than 14%. This specimen consisted of CD8+ T cells sorted from blood, obtained at week 24, from a patient treated with tofacitinib. These receptors came from a human donor with alopecia areata.

CDR3 DNA: TGTGCCAGCACAGACCCCCGTTCACCCCTCCACTTT. As protein: CASTDPRSPLHF. The chain couples TRBV6-6 to TRBJ1-6; D is unresolved. In germline, CDR1 is MNHNY, CDR2 SVGAGI (reference sequence). The CDR3 is 12 amino acids. Trimming cost V 7 bases and J 9 bases, with 10 bases left between them.

This clone appeared a few times. V and J are TRBV13 and TRBJ2-1; D unresolved. Germline V lookup: CDR1 PRHDT, CDR2 FYEKMQ (reference sequence). V shed 5 bases and J shed 2 bases, with 13 bases lying between them. There are 15 residues in the CDR3. Written as DNA, the CDR3 is TGTGCCAGCAGCCCCTTCGGGTATACCTACAATGAGCAGTTCTTC. This encodes CASSPFGYTYNEQFF.

The gene calls are TRBV6-5 and TRBJ2-7; TRBD1 agrees at 7 bases. Germline loops: CDR1 MNHEY, CDR2 SVGAGI. CDR3 size: 13 residues. V shed 2 bases and J 5 bases; nucleotides not matched to a gene: 3. The CDR3 loop reads CASSYRGLDEQYF. CDR3 sequence (DNA): TGTGCCAGCAGTTACAGGGGGCTGGACGAGCAGTACTTC.

V is TRBV30 and J is TRBJ1-1; perhaps TRBD1 as D (6 bases). Trimming pared 4 bases from V and 1 base from J, leaving 10 bases between. This CDR3 is 13 amino acids long. Germline-derived CDR1 and CDR2 are GTSNPN and SVGIG (reference sequence). The CDR3, as DNA: TGTGCCTGGAAGGGGGGACAGAACACTGAAGCTTTCTTT. This encodes CAWKGGQNTEAFF.

This clone was seen a few times. The V call is TRBV4-2, the J call TRBJ2-1; TRBD1 matches at 10 bases. The CDR3 is 16 residues long. Losses at the gene ends were 0 bases for V and 6 bases for J; bases not matched to a gene: 5. CDR1 is LGHNA and CDR2 is YNFKEQ in the germline V gene. In nucleotides, the CDR3 is TGTGCCAGCAGCCAAGAGGGGACAGGGGACCCCAATGAGCAGTTCTTC. It codes for CASSQEGTGDPNEQFF.

The chain employs TRBV5-1 and TRBJ2-7; no reliable D call. Trimming cost V 2 bases and J 5 bases, with 8 bases left between them. The CDR3 has 12 amino acids. The germline V gene has CDR1 SGHRS and CDR2 YFSETQ. The CDR3 DNA reads TGCGCCAGCAGCTTAAGGGAAGACGAGCAGTACTTC. Protein sequence: CASSLREDEQYF.

The chain recombines TRBV4-3 with TRBJ2-2, with TRBD2 matching 9 bases. The CDR3 runs to 15 residues. Germline values: CDR1 LGHNA, CDR2 YSLEER. Trimming removed 0 bases from V and 5 bases from J; junction bases left unmatched: 1. CDR3 nucleotides: TGCGCCAGCAGCCAAGACAGCGGGGGGACCGGGGAGCTGTTTTTT. Translated, it gives CASSQDSGGTGELFF.

The chain has TRBV28 and TRBJ2-7; D may correspond to TRBD1 or TRBD2 (5 bases each). The germline V and J ends were trimmed by 2 bases and 3 bases, with 5 bases remaining between them. This CDR3 has 12 amino acids. Germline V gives CDR1 MDHEN, CDR2 SYDVKM. CDR3 residues: CASSLGGYEQYF. In nucleotides, the CDR3 is TGTGCCAGCAGTTTAGGGGGCTACGAGCAGTACTTC.

This clone was recorded once. V and J are TRBV5-6 and TRBJ2-7; unclear D gene. V was trimmed by 7 bases and J by 1 base, leaving 12 bases between them. The CDR3 contains 13 residues. Germline lookup yields CDR1 SGHDT and CDR2 YYEEEE. CDR3 loop: CASFRDGSYEQYF. In nucleotides, the CDR3 is TGTGCCAGCTTCAGAGACGGATCCTACGAGCAGTACTTC. Using reference TRBV5-6 and TRBJ2-7 for the parts outside the CDR3, the full variable domain is DAGVTQSPTHLIKTRGQQVTLRCSPKSGHDTVSWYQQALGQGPQFIFQYYEEEERQRGNFPDRFSGHQFPNYSSELNVNALLLGDSALYLCASFRDGSYEQYFGPGTRLTVT.

The V call is TRBV11-1, the J call TRBJ2-1, with 10 bases identical to TRBD2. The CDR3 sequence is 15 residues long. Germline trimming cut 5 bases from V and 3 bases from J; bases unmatched to any gene: 4. Germline assignment: CDR1 SGHAT and CDR2 FQDESV (reference sequence). CDR3 bases: TGTGCCAGCAGCGTCGGACTAGCGGACTACAATGAGCAGTTCTTC. Protein: CASSVGLADYNEQFF.

The genes are TRBV7-9 and TRBJ2-3; 7 bases align to TRBD1. V gave up 7 bases and J gave up 4 bases; unmatched junction bases: 17. The germline gives CDR1 SEHNR, CDR2 FQNEAQ (reference sequence). This CDR3 region has 17 residues. The DNA for the CDR3 is TGTGCCAGCACCACCTACACAGGGGCGAGGTCCGCAGATACGCAGTATTTT. The encoded protein is CASTTYTGARSADTQYF.

This clone was seen a handful of times. The chain carries TRBV7-8 and TRBJ1-6; 9 bases map to TRBD1. Germline trimming cut 5 bases from V and 3 bases from J; bases unmatched to any gene: 5. The CDR3 has 16 amino acids. Per the germline V gene, CDR1 is SGHVS and CDR2 is FQNEAQ. The CDR3: CASSIGDRVYNSPLHF. The CDR3 nucleotides are TGTGCCAGCAGCATAGGGGACAGGGTCTATAATTCACCCCTCCACTTT.

This chain joins TRBV30 and TRBJ1-1, with a possible D match to TRBD1 (6 bases). This CDR3 region has 13 residues. Germline V gives CDR1 GTSNPN, CDR2 SVGIG (reference sequence). V lost 7 bases, J lost 4 bases, and 16 bases lay in between. The CDR3 protein is CAFATGISTEAFF. The CDR3, as DNA: TGTGCCTTCGCAACAGGGATATCCACTGAAGCTTTCTTT.

This clone appeared a few times. This chain links TRBV30 with TRBJ2-6, with TRBD1 as a possible D gene (6 bases). V lost 3 bases and J lost 0, with 9 bases in between. Germline lookup yields CDR1 GTSNPN and CDR2 SVGIG (reference sequence). The CDR3 has 15 residues. The CDR3 DNA is TGTGCCTGGAGGGCGGACAGCTCTGGGGCCAACGTCCTGACTTTC. This encodes CAWRADSSGANVLTF.

This chain uses TRBV12-5 with TRBJ1-2, with D unresolved. Trimming shortened V by 0 bases and J by 7 bases, and 9 bases separated the two germline ends. The CDR3 sequence is 13 residues long. The germline CDR1 and CDR2 sequences are LGHNT and FRNRAP. The CDR3 here is CASGLVLESGYTF. The CDR3 DNA follows: TGTGCTAGTGGTTTGGTATTGGAATCTGGCTACACCTTC.

This clone occurred a few times. The CDR3: CASSSRQGLNQPQHF. For the CDR3, the DNA is TGTGCCAGCAGTTCTCGACAGGGCCTAAATCAGCCCCAGCATTTT. This rearrangement joins TRBV27 to TRBJ1-5, with TRBD1 identical over 7 bases. The V and J ends lost 4 bases and 4 bases, in that order; junction bases with no gene match: 7. The CDR3 extends over 15 amino acids. CDR1 is MNHEY, CDR2 SMNVEV, per germline (reference sequence).

This chain links TRBV4-3 with TRBJ2-5; TRBD2 aligns across 7 bases. Germline values: CDR1 LGHNA, CDR2 YSLEER. The CDR3 is made up of 17 amino acids. Trimming took 0 bases from V and 4 from J; bases not matched to a gene: 11. The CDR3 DNA follows: TGCGCCAGCAGCCAAGATGGGCCCAGCGGGGAGGGAGAGACCCAGTACTTC. Protein: CASSQDGPSGEGETQYF.

This clone was observed a single time. The chain joins TRBV6-5 to TRBJ1-1; D is possibly TRBD1 (5 bases). Germline V gene data show CDR1 as MNHEY and CDR2 as SVGAGI. The CDR3 spans 14 residues. V lost 9 bases to trimming and J lost 9 bases, with 23 bases between them. The CDR3 nucleotides read TGTGCCAGTGGTGGTTATAGGGACTGGGCAAAAGCTTTCTTT. This sequence encodes CASGGYRDWAKAFF.

The rearrangement uses TRBV7-9 and TRBJ1-1, with D tentatively TRBD1 (6 bases). Germline V lookup: CDR1 SEHNR, CDR2 FQNEAQ (reference sequence). V lost 4 bases, J lost 1 base, and 16 bases lay in between. The CDR3 is 16 amino acids. CDR3 in amino acids: CASSSPGHPKNTEAFF. In nucleotides, the CDR3 is TGTGCCAGCAGCTCTCCGGGACATCCTAAGAACACTGAAGCTTTCTTT.

This clone appeared a few times. The chain is built from TRBV29-1 and TRBJ2-7, with D uncertain. The CDR3 is made up of 10 amino acids. Trimming left V 4 bases short and J 6 bases short, with 7 bases between. The germline V gene has CDR1 SQVTM and CDR2 ANQGSEA. CDR3 DNA: TGCAGCGTTGTACAGTCCGAGCAGTACTTC. Translation: CSVVQSEQYF.

This sequence joins TRBV4-3 and TRBJ2-3; a weak D match, TRBD2 (6 bases). Deletions cut 1 base from V and 3 bases from J, with 8 bases between. The CDR3 runs to 14 residues. Germline loops: CDR1 LGHNA, CDR2 YSLEER. The CDR3 reads CASSQVGGTDTQYF. For the CDR3, the DNA is TGCGCCAGCAGCCAAGTTGGAGGGACAGATACGCAGTATTTT.

The rearrangement uses TRBV7-6 and TRBJ2-1, with 8 bases matching TRBD2. The germline CDR1 and CDR2 sequences are SGHVS and FNYEAQ. With 4 bases clipped from V and 8 bases from J, the junction kept 7 bases outside the gene matches. CDR3 size: 14 residues. DNA for the CDR3: TGTGCCAGCAGCTCCCGGACTAGCAAGGATGAGCAGTTCTTC. Residues: CASSSRTSKDEQFF.

This clone was picked up a small number of times. The chain carries TRBV4-3 and TRBJ2-7; D call uncertain. The CDR3 has 15 amino acids. Germline V gene sequence: CDR1 LGHNA, CDR2 YSLEER. V lost 0 bases and J 1 base, leaving 10 bases between the germline ends. CDR3 coding DNA: TGCGCCAGCAGCCAAGATCGAGTGGGGTCCTACGAGCAGTACTTC. The encoded protein is CASSQDRVGSYEQYF.

The chain recombines TRBV27 with TRBJ2-7; TRBD1 is a possible D gene (6 bases). The germline CDR1 and CDR2 sequences are MNHEY and SMNVEV (reference sequence). V lost 6 bases and J 3 bases, leaving 12 bases between the germline ends. The CDR3 runs to 13 residues. CDR3: CASSPTGYYEQYF. CDR3 nucleotides: TGTGCCAGCAGCCCTACAGGGTACTACGAGCAGTACTTC.

This clone was picked up one time. The chain is built from TRBV11-2 and TRBJ2-5; the match to TRBD2 covers 8 bases. Trimming removed 5 bases from V and 2 bases from J; junction bases left unmatched: 13. The CDR3 loop spans 17 amino acids. Per the germline V gene, CDR1 is SGHAT and CDR2 is FQNNGV. In nucleotides, the CDR3 is TGTGCCAGCAGCCCCCTAGCAGCGGGGGAAGATCAAGAGACCCAGTACTTC. Its translation: CASSPLAAGEDQETQYF.

This clone was counted only a few times. The chain joins TRBV4-3 to TRBJ2-3; D gene ambiguous. This CDR3 contains 15 residues. Deletions cut 0 bases from V and 0 bases from J, with 7 bases between. Germline V gene sequence: CDR1 LGHNA, CDR2 YSLEER. CDR3 bases: TGCGCCAGCAGCCAAGATACATCGAGCACAGATACGCAGTATTTT. Translation: CASSQDTSSTDTQYF.

A few counts support this clone. This sequence joins TRBV4-3 and TRBJ1-1; D unresolved. CDR3 size: 15 residues. Trimming cost V 0 bases and J 1 base, with 9 bases left between them. The V gene's germline CDR1 is LGHNA and CDR2 YSLEER. In nucleotides, the CDR3 is TGCGCCAGCAGCCAAGATTTTACAGCGAACACTGAAGCTTTCTTT. Its protein is CASSQDFTANTEAFF.

The rearrangement uses TRBV11-2 and TRBJ1-1, with TRBD1 matching over 9 bases. Trimming took 5 bases from V and 1 from J; bases not matched to a gene: 2. Germline V gives CDR1 SGHAT, CDR2 FQNNGV. CDR3 length: 14 residues. The CDR3 region has the DNA TGTGCCAGCAGCGGGGACAGGGCGAACACTGAAGCTTTCTTT. The encoded protein is CASSGDRANTEAFF.

The rearrangement joins TRBV29-1 to TRBJ2-5, with 11 bases fitting TRBD2. The CDR3 consists of 14 residues. Per germline, CDR1 SQVTM and CDR2 ANQGSEA. V shed 4 bases, J shed 5 bases, and the junction held 6 bases outside the gene matches. CDR3 loop: CSVVTSGGGETQYF. The CDR3 nucleotides are TGCAGCGTTGTAACTAGCGGGGGAGGGGAGACCCAGTACTTC.